The clone carrying this TCR beta chain was observed a few times. The data were produced by immunoSEQ multiplex PCR, yet TCRdb's version contains in-frame clones alone and is incomplete. The sample includes a few hundred thousand clones, over 75% of them seen just once. The data were taken from a study of blood T cell repertoires in COVID-19. Trimming pared 0 bases from V and 3 bases from J, leaving 9 bases between. Germline V gene data show CDR1 as SNHLY and CDR2 as FYNNEI. The length of the CDR3 is 15 residues. The sequence was collected from a woman in her fifties or sixties with acute or convalescent COVID-19. The V and J genes are TRBV2 and TRBJ1-5; D may be TRBD1 (6 bases). Sequencing was done on a sample of peripheral blood. The DNA of the CDR3 is TGTGCCAGCAGTGAAGCGCGACAGGACAATCAGCCCCAGCATTTT. It specifies CASSEARQDNQPQHF.